Below, 20 T cell receptor beta chains from the same sample are listed, as sequenced in a study of tumour-infiltrating T cells in Burkitt lymphoma. Generated by immunoSEQ multiplex PCR, the TCRdb table keeps only in-frame clones and is missing some. The top ten hold approximately 3.5% of the sample, which has thousands of clones, over 12% seen once. The sample was tumor tissue. The source is a human donor with Burkitt lymphoma.

V gene TRBV5-1 combines with J gene TRBJ2-6; D is possibly TRBD1 or TRBD2 (5 bases each). CDR3 size: 16 residues. Per germline, CDR1 SGHRS and CDR2 YFSETQ. V was cut by 0 bases and J by 2 bases, with 9 bases left in between. The CDR3 nucleotides read TGCGCCAGCAGCTTGGACCCGGGACCTGGGGCCAACGTCCTGACTTTC. It is translated as CASSLDPGPGANVLTF.

The CDR3 region is CASSLIWGPYEQYF. The CDR3 nucleotides are TGTGCCAGCAGTTTAATTTGGGGGCCCTACGAGCAGTACTTC. The V and J genes are TRBV27 and TRBJ2-7; possible D gene TRBD1, 6 bases. The CDR3 is 14 amino acids. The germline V gene encodes CDR1 MNHEY and CDR2 SMNVEV (reference sequence). V was clipped by 2 bases and J by 2 bases, with 10 bases between them.

Note on this clone: Germline and junction disagree at one end, which may indicate a read error. Other DNA sequences in the same sample also yield this CDR3. The V call is TRBV9, the J call TRBJ1-3; 7 bases fit TRBD1. The CDR3 loop spans 14 amino acids. Germline CDR1 reads SGDLS; CDR2 reads YYNGEE. The CDR3 here is CASSVEAGGNTIYF. CDR3 nucleotide sequence: TGTGCCAGCAGCGTAGAGGCAGGGGGGAACACTATATATTTT.

The chain uses TRBV15 and TRBJ2-1, with 8 bases identical to TRBD2. Per germline, CDR1 LNHNV and CDR2 YYDKDF (reference sequence). V lost 7 bases and J lost 4; bases outside the gene matches: 6. The CDR3 totals 14 residues. The CDR3 DNA is TGTGCCACCACCATCAAGCGGGGGTACAATGAGCAGTTCTTC. It translates to CATTIKRGYNEQFF.

This clone was detected only a few times. The chain couples TRBV29-1 to TRBJ2-3; D remains ambiguous. Germline V CDR1 and CDR2: SQVTM, ANQGSEA. Between the trimmed V and J ends, which lost 3 bases and 3 bases, there was a span of 7 bases. This CDR3 has 12 amino acids. As DNA, the CDR3 is TGCAGCGTTGATCCCGGGACAGATACGCAGTATTTT. Translating it yields CSVDPGTDTQYF.

This clone was seen only a few times. This rearrangement joins TRBV29-1 to TRBJ2-5; maybe TRBD1 (6 bases). Looked up from germline, CDR1 is SQVTM and CDR2 is ANQGSEA. CDR3 length: 12 residues. The V end lost 7 bases, the J end lost 5 bases, and 14 bases lay between the germline ends. In DNA form, the CDR3 reads TGCAGCGCCGGGCAGGGGTGGGAGACCCAGTACTTC. Translation: CSAGQGWETQYF.

A few counts support this clone. The V call is TRBV11-2, the J call TRBJ1-2; tentative D call: TRBD1 (5 bases). The V and J ends lost 0 bases and 7 bases respectively, with 9 bases between them. Looked up from germline, CDR1 is SGHAT and CDR2 is FQNNGV. The CDR3 has 13 amino acids. The CDR3 sequence is CASSLEGGIGYTF. The CDR3 coding sequence is TGTGCCAGCAGCTTAGAGGGGGGTATTGGCTACACCTTC.

This rearrangement joins TRBV19 to TRBJ1-2; 7 bases match TRBD1. This CDR3 has 19 amino acids. The ends lost 3 bases at V and 2 bases at J; junction bases unmatched: 18. Germline values: CDR1 LNHDA, CDR2 SQIVND (reference sequence). The CDR3 sequence is CASSIGRGQVWVLNYGYTF. CDR3 bases: TGTGCCAGTAGTATCGGGAGAGGACAGGTTTGGGTTTTGAACTATGGCTACACCTTC.

The chain carries TRBV7-2 and TRBJ2-3; D is unresolved. CDR3 length equals 16 residues. Trimming pared 5 bases from V and 2 bases from J, leaving 17 bases between. Germline values: CDR1 SGHTA, CDR2 FQGNSA. CDR3 DNA sequence: TGTGCCAGCAGCCGCGGTGGGAAGACTCACACAGATACGCAGTATTTT. Protein product: CASSRGGKTHTDTQYF.

The J gene is TRBJ2-5, the V gene TRBV5-6; no clear D. The J call may be incorrect, as the DNA end agrees better with TRBJ2-7. CDR3 length: 14 amino acids. In germline, CDR1 is SGHDT, CDR2 YYEEEE. This CDR3 is CASSLRSNAYEQYF. The CDR3 region has the DNA TGTGCCAGCAGCTTGCGGTCAAATGCCTACGAGCAGTACTTC.

This clone was counted between two and nine times. V usage is TRBV6-5 and J usage is TRBJ2-7, with D unresolved. V was pared by 6 bases and J by 6 bases, with 15 bases between. CDR1 is MNHEY, CDR2 SVGAGI, per germline. The CDR3 covers 13 residues. The CDR3 sequence: CASSRTAITEQYF. CDR3 nucleotide sequence: TGTGCCAGCAGCAGGACCGCCATAACCGAGCAGTACTTC.

This sequence joins TRBV28 and TRBJ2-2; D perhaps matches TRBD1 (6 bases). The V end lost 4 bases, the J end lost 2 bases, and 8 bases lay between the germline ends. CDR3 size: 14 residues. CDR1 MDHEN and CDR2 SYDVKM come from the germline V gene. CDR3 in amino acids: CASSWTVNTGELFF. The CDR3 nucleotides read TGTGCCAGCAGTTGGACAGTAAACACCGGGGAGCTGTTTTTT.

This clone was counted only a few times. The rearrangement joins TRBV5-5 to TRBJ2-7; D may match TRBD1 or TRBD2 (5 bases each). V was shortened by 4 bases and J by 0 bases, with 11 bases between the two germline ends. Germline CDR1 is SGHKS and CDR2 is YYEKEE (reference sequence). The CDR3 covers 14 residues. CDR3 loop: CASSLTGASYEQYF. DNA of the CDR3: TGTGCCAGCAGCCTTACCGGGGCCTCCTACGAGCAGTACTTC.

This clone was found a few times. The rearrangement uses TRBV7-2 and TRBJ2-3, with D unresolved. Germline values: CDR1 SGHTA, CDR2 FQGNSA. The ends were cut back, 1 base at V and 0 bases at J, with 14 bases in the middle. CDR3 size: 17 residues. The CDR3 bases are TGTGCCAGCAGCTTAGTGTGGGTCCTCCCTAGCACAGATACGCAGTATTTT. Translating gives CASSLVWVLPSTDTQYF.

There are a few counts of this clone. The chain has TRBV4-3 and TRBJ2-1; either TRBD1 or TRBD2 may fit D (5 bases each). CDR1 and CDR2 (germline): LGHNA, YSLEER. This CDR3 has 15 amino acids. The V end lost 0 bases, the J end lost 3 bases, and 9 bases lay between the germline ends. CDR3 protein: CASSQDWDRYNEQFF. The CDR3 bases are TGCGCCAGCAGCCAAGATTGGGACCGCTACAATGAGCAGTTCTTC.

The J gene is TRBJ2-4, the V gene TRBV5-4; D unresolved. This CDR3 has 13 amino acids. Germline-derived CDR1 and CDR2 are SGHNT and YYREEE (reference sequence). Deletions cut 4 bases from V and 5 bases from J, with 10 bases between. The CDR3 here is CASSDPSENIQYF. The CDR3 DNA reads TGTGCCAGCAGCGATCCATCCGAAAACATTCAGTACTTC.

This chain connects TRBV4-3 to TRBJ2-7; 13 bases match TRBD2. Germline values: CDR1 LGHNA, CDR2 YSLEER. The V segment lost 3 bases and the J segment 12 bases; nucleotides outside the gene matches: 5. This CDR3 has 13 amino acids. The CDR3 DNA reads TGCGCCAGCAGCCAGGGGACTAGCGGGATTTTGTACTTC. It encodes CASSQGTSGILYF.

The rearrangement links TRBV4-3 to TRBJ2-2; 10 nucleotides agree with TRBD1. The CDR3 totals 17 residues. Germline loops: CDR1 LGHNA, CDR2 YSLEER. Germline trimming cut 2 bases from V and 0 bases from J; bases unmatched to any gene: 3. CDR3 amino acids: CASSQPGQGANTGELFF. The CDR3 nucleotides are TGCGCCAGCAGCCAACCCGGACAGGGGGCGAACACCGGGGAGCTGTTTTTT.

This clone is categorized as large. The rearrangement links TRBV4-1 to TRBJ2-3, with D perhaps matching TRBD2 (5 bases). Trimming cost V 4 bases and J 6 bases, with 11 bases left between them. The CDR3 extends over 13 amino acids. Germline loops: CDR1 MGHRA, CDR2 YSYEKL. CDR3 bases: TGCGCCAGCAGCCCTGGACTGGGTGATACGCAGTATTTT. Protein product: CASSPGLGDTQYF.

V is TRBV7-2 and J is TRBJ2-3; D gene unclear. Deletions cut 2 bases from V and 3 bases from J, with 12 bases between. The V gene's germline CDR1 is SGHTA and CDR2 FQGNSA. This CDR3 spans 15 amino acids. The DNA for the CDR3 is TGTGCCAGCAGCTTAACTTCGGGTTCTACAGATACGCAGTATTTT. As protein: CASSLTSGSTDTQYF.